A single sample is the source of the 7 T cell receptor beta chains below, sequenced in a study of graft-versus-host responses after intestinal transplantation. Antigens of these TCRs are unknown. Libraries were prepared by immunoSEQ multiplex PCR; TCRdb keeps only in-frame clonotypes and omits some of them. The repertoire holds about 90,000 clones, 90% to 95% seen once, with less than 1.5% in the top ten. Sequencing was performed on unstimulated CD8+ T cells sorted from spleen or lymph node cells, taken before transplant. Receptors were obtained from a human donor who was the organ donor for an intestinal transplant.

The rearrangement joins TRBV19 to TRBJ2-1; weak D call: TRBD1 (5 bases). V was cut by 3 bases and J by 8 bases, with 14 bases left in between. The CDR3 spans 14 residues. CDR1 LNHDA and CDR2 SQIVND come from the germline V gene (reference sequence). The CDR3 nucleotides are TGTGCCAGTAGTATGCTCCTTGGGGCCCATGAGCAGTTCTTC. It is translated as CASSMLLGAHEQFF. Together with reference TRBV19 and TRBJ2-1, the CDR3 gives the full variable domain: DGGITQSPKYLFRKEGQNVTLSCEQNLNHDAMYWYRQDPGQGLRLIYYSQIVNDFQKGDIAEGYSVSREKKESFPLTVTSAQKNPTAFYLCASSMLLGAHEQFFGPGTRLTVL.

This clone was counted a single time. The rearrangement uses TRBV21-1 and TRBJ2-1; the table names TRBD1, a call not compared with the DNA. TRBV21-1 is annotated as a pseudogene. The length of the CDR3 is 12 residues. The CDR3 DNA sequence: TGTGCCAGCAGCAAATCAGGCAATGAGCAGTTCTTC. It translates to CASSKSGNEQFF.

The chain is built from TRBV11-1 and TRBJ2-1, with D perhaps matching TRBD1 (5 bases). Germline CDR1 reads SGHAT; CDR2 reads FQDESV (reference sequence). The CDR3 runs 17 residues. V was cut by 1 base and J by 2 bases, with 15 bases left in between. CDR3 loop: CASSLVGAFSTYNEQFF. CDR3 bases: TGTGCCAGCAGCTTAGTAGGGGCGTTTTCTACCTACAATGAGCAGTTCTTC.

The genes are TRBV7-9 and TRBJ2-7, with D possibly being TRBD1 (6 bases). The CDR3 is 12 residues long. V was clipped by 8 bases and J by 0 bases, with 8 bases between them. Germline values: CDR1 SEHNR, CDR2 FQNEAQ (reference sequence). The chain's CDR3 is CASGGSSYEQYF. CDR3 DNA: TGTGCCAGCGGGGGCAGCTCCTACGAGCAGTACTTC. Using reference TRBV7-9 and TRBJ2-7 for the parts outside the CDR3, the full variable domain is DTGVSQNPRHKITKRGQNVTFRCDPISEHNRLYWYRQTLGQGPEFLTYFQNEAQLEKSRLLSDRFSAERPKGSFSTLEIQRTEQGDSAMYLCASGGSSYEQYFGPGTRLTVT.

The CDR3, as DNA: TGTGCCAGTATCGTGAACACTGAAGCTTTCTTT. Protein sequence: CASIVNTEAFF. The chain is built from TRBV19 and TRBJ1-1; D unresolved. Germline V gives CDR1 LNHDA, CDR2 SQIVND (reference sequence). Trimming cost V 7 bases and J 0 bases, with 3 bases left between them. The CDR3 totals 11 residues. Full variable domain (outside the CDR3, taken from reference TRBV19 and TRBJ1-1): DGGITQSPKYLFRKEGQNVTLSCEQNLNHDAMYWYRQDPGQGLRLIYYSQIVNDFQKGDIAEGYSVSREKKESFPLTVTSAQKNPTAFYLCASIVNTEAFFGQGTRLTVV.

The chain couples TRBV4-2 to TRBJ2-5; D is possibly TRBD2 (5 bases). CDR1 LGHNA and CDR2 YNFKEQ come from the germline V gene. V was pared by 2 bases and J by 1 base, with 14 bases between. This CDR3 has 16 residues. The CDR3 reads CASSQFSGNLQETQYF. The DNA of the CDR3 is TGTGCCAGCAGCCAATTCTCCGGGAACCTCCAAGAGACCCAGTACTTC.

The count of this clone is one. This sequence joins TRBV4-2 and TRBJ2-7; 10 bases are a match to TRBD1. The germline V gene has CDR1 LGHNA and CDR2 YNFKEQ. The CDR3 runs to 14 residues. Trimming took 6 bases from V and 6 from J; bases not matched to a gene: 8. CDR3 in DNA: TGTGCCAGCAGATATGGGACAGGGGTGTCCGAGCAGTACTTC. Amino acid sequence: CASRYGTGVSEQYF.